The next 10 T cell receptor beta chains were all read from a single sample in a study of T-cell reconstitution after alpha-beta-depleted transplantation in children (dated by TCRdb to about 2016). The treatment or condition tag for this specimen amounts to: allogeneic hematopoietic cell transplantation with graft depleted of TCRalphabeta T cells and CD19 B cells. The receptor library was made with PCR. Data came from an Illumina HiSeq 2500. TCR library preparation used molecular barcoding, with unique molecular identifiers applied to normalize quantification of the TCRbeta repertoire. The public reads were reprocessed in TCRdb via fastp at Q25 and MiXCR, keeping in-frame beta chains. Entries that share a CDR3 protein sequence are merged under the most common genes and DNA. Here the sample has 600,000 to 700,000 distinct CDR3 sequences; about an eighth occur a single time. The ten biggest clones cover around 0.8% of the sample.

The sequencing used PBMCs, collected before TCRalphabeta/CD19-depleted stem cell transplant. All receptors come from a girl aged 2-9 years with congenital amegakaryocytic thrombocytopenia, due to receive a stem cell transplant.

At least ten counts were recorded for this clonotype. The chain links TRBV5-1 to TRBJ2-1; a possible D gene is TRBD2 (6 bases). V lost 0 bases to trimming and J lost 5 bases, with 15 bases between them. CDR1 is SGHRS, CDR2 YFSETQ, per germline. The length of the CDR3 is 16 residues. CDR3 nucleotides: TGCGCCAGCAGCTTGGAAAGCGGGTCGGGGCACAATGAGCAGTTCTTC. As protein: CASSLESGSGHNEQFF. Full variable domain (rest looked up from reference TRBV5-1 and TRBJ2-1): KAGVTQTPRYLIKTRGQQVTLSCSPISGHRSVSWYQQTPGQGLQFLFEYFSETQRNKGNFPGRFSGRQFSNSRSEMNVSTLELGDSALYLCASSLESGSGHNEQFFGPGTRLTVL.

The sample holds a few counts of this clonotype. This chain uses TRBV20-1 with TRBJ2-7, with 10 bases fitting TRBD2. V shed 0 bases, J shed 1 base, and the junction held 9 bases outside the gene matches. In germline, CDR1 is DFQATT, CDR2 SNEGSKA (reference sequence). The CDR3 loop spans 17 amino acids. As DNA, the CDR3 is TGCAGTGCTAGAGACCTGAGCGGGAGGGCCGGTTCCTACGAGCAGTACTTC. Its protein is CSARDLSGRAGSYEQYF.

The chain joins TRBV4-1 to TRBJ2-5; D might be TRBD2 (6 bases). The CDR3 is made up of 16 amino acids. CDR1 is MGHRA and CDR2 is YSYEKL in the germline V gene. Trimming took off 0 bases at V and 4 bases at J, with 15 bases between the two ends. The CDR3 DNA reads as TGCGCCAGCAGCCAAGAAGTCCCAGGGAGGTCAGAGACCCAGTACTTC. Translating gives CASSQEVPGRSETQYF.

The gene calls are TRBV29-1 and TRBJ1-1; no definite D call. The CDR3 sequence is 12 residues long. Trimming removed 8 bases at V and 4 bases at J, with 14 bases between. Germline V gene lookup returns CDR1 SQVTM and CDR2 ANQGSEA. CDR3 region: CSFEGGGTEAFF. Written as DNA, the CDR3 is TGCAGCTTCGAGGGAGGAGGCACTGAAGCTTTCTTT.

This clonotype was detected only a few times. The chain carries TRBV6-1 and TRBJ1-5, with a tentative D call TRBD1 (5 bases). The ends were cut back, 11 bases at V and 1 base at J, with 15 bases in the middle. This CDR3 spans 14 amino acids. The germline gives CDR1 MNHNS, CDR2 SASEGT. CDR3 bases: TGTGCCGGGGGACGGCAGGGAAGCAATCAGCCCCAGCATTTT. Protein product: CAGGRQGSNQPQHF.

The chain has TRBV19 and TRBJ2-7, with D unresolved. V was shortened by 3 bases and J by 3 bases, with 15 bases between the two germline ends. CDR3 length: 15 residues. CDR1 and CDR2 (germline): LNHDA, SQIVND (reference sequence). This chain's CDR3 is CASSISGGSYYEQYF. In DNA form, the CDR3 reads TGTGCCAGTAGTATTTCGGGCGGTTCATACTACGAGCAGTACTTC.

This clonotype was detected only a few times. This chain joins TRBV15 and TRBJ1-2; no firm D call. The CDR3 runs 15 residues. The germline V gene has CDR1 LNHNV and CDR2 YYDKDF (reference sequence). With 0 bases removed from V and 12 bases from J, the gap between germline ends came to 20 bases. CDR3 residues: CATSRDPSVGGKNTF. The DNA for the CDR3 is TGTGCCACCAGCAGAGATCCGAGTGTCGGCGGAAAAAACACCTTC. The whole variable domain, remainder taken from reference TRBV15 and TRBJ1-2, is DAMVIQNPRYQVTQFGKPVTLSCSQTLNHNVMYWYQQKSSQAPKLLFHYYDKDFNNEADTPDNFQSRRPNTSFCFLDIRSPGLGDTAMYLCATSRDPSVGGKNTFGSGTRLTVV.

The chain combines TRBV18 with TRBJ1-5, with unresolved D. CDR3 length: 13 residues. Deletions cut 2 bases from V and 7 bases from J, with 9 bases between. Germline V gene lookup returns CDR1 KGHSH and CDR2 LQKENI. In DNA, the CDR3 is TGTGCCAGCTCACCAGGGATGGGCCAGCCCCAGCATTTT. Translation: CASSPGMGQPQHF.

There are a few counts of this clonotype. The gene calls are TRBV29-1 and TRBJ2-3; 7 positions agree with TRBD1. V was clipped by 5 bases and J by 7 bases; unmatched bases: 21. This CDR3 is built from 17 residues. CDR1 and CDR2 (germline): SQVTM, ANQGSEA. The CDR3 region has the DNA TGCAGCGTTACGAGGATGAGGAGACAGGGCTTGGGAAATACGCAGTATTTT. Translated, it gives CSVTRMRRQGLGNTQYF.

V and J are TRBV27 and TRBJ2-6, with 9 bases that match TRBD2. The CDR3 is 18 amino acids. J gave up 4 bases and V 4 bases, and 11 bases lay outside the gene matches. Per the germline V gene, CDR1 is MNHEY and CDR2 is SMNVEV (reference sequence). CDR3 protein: CASSSGLAYSAGANVLTF. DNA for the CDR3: TGTGCCAGCAGTTCGGGACTAGCCTATTCTGCGGGGGCCAACGTCCTGACTTTC.